Listed below are T cell receptor beta chains from one sample, sequenced in a study of response to subunit inactivated influenza vaccine. TCRdb independently ran MiXCR on the RT-PCR reads; one entry per CDR3 protein. The data contain 650,000 to 700,000 distinct CDR3 sequences, roughly 14% of them seen just once; the ten biggest clones take up approximately 10%. The source material was PBMCs from blood, sampled less than 13 days after vaccination. These receptors all stem from a man between 45 and 60 years old who received an inactivated influenza vaccine. Both conserved end residues are part of each CDR3.

TRBV24-1	TRBJ2-5	CATSDADRGETQYF
TRBV5-1	TRBJ2-5	CASSDRGGREETQYF
TRBV10-2	TRBJ2-7	CASSDRTGGPFFWYEQYF
TRBV6-2/TRBV6-3	TRBJ2-2	CASSYSKEGSGFTGELFF
TRBV12-3/TRBV12-4	TRBJ2-1	CASSASLGGNNEQFF
TRBV20-1	TRBJ2-7	CSAVDRGTSYEQYF
TRBV7-2	TRBJ1-2	CASSLALTFNYGYTF
TRBV15	TRBJ1-5	CATSRSPAQPQHF
TRBV3-1	TRBJ2-3	CASSQEFPTTDTQYF
TRBV7-3	TRBJ2-2	CASSLAGYTGELFF
TRBV10-3	TRBJ2-5	CASSGQAIETQYF
TRBV6-1	TRBJ2-7	CASRPLTSTPYEQYF
TRBV5-4	TRBJ2-2	CASSPGRGRNTGELFF
TRBV28	TRBJ2-6	CASVLSGANVLTF
TRBV24-1	TRBJ2-3	CATSDLLRGSTDTQYF
TRBV29-1	TRBJ2-5	CSVATGLGKETQYF
TRBV20-1	TRBJ1-1	CSARDWAGGTEAFF